This TCR beta chain originates from a study of shared T cell receptors in the human thymus. TCRdb's copy holds only in-frame clones and misses some; the assay was immunoSEQ multiplex PCR. The sample lists about 730,000 clones; approximately 83% were seen once. The V gene lost 7 bases and the J gene lost 4 bases, with 13 bases spanning the gap. This CDR3 is 13 amino acids long. Per germline, CDR1 SGHVS and CDR2 FNYEAQ. In addition, the sample was reused for a study of human thymus T cells.

This TCR derives from a girl in the first two years of life with a congenital heart defect. This chain joins TRBV7-6 and TRBJ1-2, with a tentative D call TRBD1 (6 bases). Material: thymocytes. The CDR3: CASTPETGYGYTF. CDR3 sequence (DNA): TGTGCCAGCACTCCTGAGACAGGCTATGGCTACACCTTC.